This T cell receptor (beta chain) is drawn from a study of PD-L1 blockade in urothelial cancer. Turning to the study itself: Atezolizumab 1,200 mg was given intravenously every 3 weeks, starting 2014. Between 0 and 3 prior chemotherapy regimens had been given to patients. At 3 weeks (second dose) and 6 weeks after starting treatment, blood was analyzed.

The CDR3 is 18 amino acids. V was clipped by 1 base and J by 5 bases; unmatched bases: 14. CDR1 and CDR2 (germline): SGHTS, YDEGEE. Documented time point: peripheral blood 6 weeks after treatment start. In each PCR, synthetic TCR analog templates were spiked in. Generated by immunoSEQ multiplex PCR, the TCRdb table keeps only in-frame clones and is missing some. The sample consists of about 120,000 clones, about 89% of them appearing once. The sample in question was PBMCs, obtained around atezolizumab (anti-PD-L1) treatment. The chain joins TRBV5-8 to TRBJ2-5, with 10 positions matching TRBD1. This TCR was recovered from a man aged 55 to 70 with urothelial cancer. This chain's CDR3 is CASSLTRPGQGRLETQYF. The CDR3, as DNA: TGTGCCAGCAGCTTGACGCGCCCGGGACAGGGGAGGCTGGAGACCCAGTACTTC.